These 30 T cell receptor beta chains were all obtained from the same sample, sequenced in a study of human T cells and chemical hapten exposure. This sample's time point: pre-sensitization, week 0. Treatment denoted: therapeutic diphenylcyclopropenone sensitization with weekly scalp DPC. TCRdb re-analysed the RACE reads in MiXCR, keeping a single row per CDR3 protein. Of 80,000 to 95,000 distinct CDR3 sequences listed, roughly a tenth are singletons. This specimen was whole blood, taken in connection with sensitization to the hapten diphenylcyclopropenone (DPC). These receptors were collected from a woman between 40 and 50 years old with alopecia areata. Some clones in this sample may be carry-over from other donors' samples.

This clonotype has ten or more counts. The chain has TRBV20-1 and TRBJ1-4; 11 bases line up with TRBD1. With V trimmed by 6 bases and J by 8 bases, 5 bases remained unmatched. The CDR3 spans 13 residues. Germline V gene lookup returns CDR1 DFQATT and CDR2 SNEGSKA (reference sequence). This chain's CDR3 is CSARDRGTEKLFF. The CDR3 DNA reads TGCAGTGCCAGGGACAGGGGGACGGAAAAACTGTTTTTT.

J is TRBJ2-5 and V is TRBV20-1; no clear D gene. V was cut by 1 base and J by 8 bases, with 8 bases left in between. The CDR3 totals 11 residues. Looked up from germline, CDR1 is DFQATT and CDR2 is SNEGSKA (reference sequence). For the CDR3, the DNA is TGCAGTGCTAGAGGGGTCAATACCCAGTACTTC. This sequence encodes CSARGVNTQYF.

The sample holds a few counts of this clonotype. The chain joins TRBV12-3 or TRBV12-4 to TRBJ2-1; the match to TRBD2 covers 9 bases. This CDR3 has 16 amino acids. Trimming cost V 6 bases and J 0 bases; bases outside gene matches: 6. The CDR3: CASRSQAGGSYNEQFF. Written as DNA, the CDR3 is TGTGCCAGCAGATCACAAGCGGGGGGCTCCTACAATGAGCAGTTCTTC.

This chain uses TRBV12-3 or TRBV12-4 with TRBJ2-1; TRBD2 might be the D (6 bases). V shed 4 bases and J shed 0 bases, with 10 bases lying between them. This CDR3 contains 15 residues. Written as DNA, the CDR3 is TGTGCCAGCAGTTCCCAGACTAGCTCCTACAATGAGCAGTTCTTC. It is translated as CASSSQTSSYNEQFF.

On this clonotype: The junction and the germline gene differ at one end; a read error may be behind it. The V call is TRBV5-1, the J call TRBJ1-1; D might be TRBD1 (6 bases). CDR1 and CDR2 from the germline V gene are SGHRS and YFSETQ. This CDR3 is 13 amino acids long. For the CDR3, the DNA is TGCGCCAGCAGCTTCCAGGGGCTCACTGAAGCTTCCTTT. Translation gives CASSFQGLTEASF.

Many counts were recorded for this clonotype. The CDR3 bases are TGTGCCAGCTCCAGGACTAGTGGCACAGATACGCAGTATTTT. This gives the protein CASSRTSGTDTQYF. This chain joins TRBV18 and TRBJ2-3; 7 bases match TRBD2. With 6 bases clipped from V and 1 base from J, the junction kept 4 bases outside the gene matches. Looked up from germline, CDR1 is KGHSH and CDR2 is LQKENI. This CDR3 is 14 amino acids long.

The rearrangement links TRBV4-3 to TRBJ2-3; TRBD2 matches 9 bases. Germline V gives CDR1 LGHNA, CDR2 YSLEER. The CDR3 is 15 amino acids. J was trimmed by 6 bases and V by 1 base; bases with no gene match: 5. The CDR3 nucleotides are TGCGCCAGCAGCCAAGGGAATAGCGGGGGCGATACGCAGTATTTT. It yields the protein CASSQGNSGGDTQYF.

This clonotype has a handful of counts. The V gene is TRBV29-1, the J gene TRBJ2-3; D is possibly TRBD1 (6 bases). Germline lookup yields CDR1 SQVTM and CDR2 ANQGSEA. The CDR3 is 14 residues long. V was clipped by 3 bases and J by 0 bases, with 10 bases between them. CDR3 bases: TGCAGCGTTGACTGGGGGCAGAGCACAGATACGCAGTATTTT. Translated: CSVDWGQSTDTQYF.

This clonotype has a count of ten or more. This sequence joins TRBV20-1 and TRBJ1-1, with D unclear. The CDR3 totals 11 residues. CDR1 and CDR2 (germline): DFQATT, SNEGSKA (reference sequence). V lost 0 bases, J lost 6 bases, and 5 bases lay in between. The CDR3: CSARDSSEAFF. DNA for the CDR3: TGCAGTGCTAGAGATTCATCTGAAGCTTTCTTT.

This clonotype was picked up many times. For the CDR3, the DNA is TGCGCCAGCAGCTGGGACAGAATCGGAACTGAAGCTTTCTTT. It yields the protein CASSWDRIGTEAFF. The chain links TRBV10-1 to TRBJ1-1; TRBD1 agrees at 7 bases. The CDR3 sequence is 14 residues long. CDR1 and CDR2 (germline): WNHNN, SYGVQD (reference sequence). With 6 bases clipped from V and 5 bases from J, the junction kept 9 bases outside the gene matches.

This clonotype came up many times. The chain uses TRBV10-1 and TRBJ2-5; D perhaps matches TRBD2 (6 bases). The germline V and J ends were trimmed by 5 bases and 4 bases, with 17 bases remaining between them. Germline V gene lookup returns CDR1 WNHNN and CDR2 SYGVQD (reference sequence). This CDR3 contains 15 residues. The CDR3 DNA follows: TGCGCCAGCAGTCCCGGCCGCGGGGTGGTAGAGACCCAGTACTTC. Translated: CASSPGRGVVETQYF.

The chain links TRBV20-1 to TRBJ1-1; D remains ambiguous. The CDR3 consists of 12 residues. Germline V lookup: CDR1 DFQATT, CDR2 SNEGSKA (reference sequence). V was trimmed by 7 bases and J by 3 bases, leaving 12 bases between them. CDR3 in DNA: TGCAGTGTTAGCCCTAGGGACACTGAAGCTTTCTTT. Translating it yields CSVSPRDTEAFF.

Ten or more counts support this clonotype. The chain combines TRBV10-3 with TRBJ2-4; maybe TRBD1 (6 bases). The CDR3 runs to 18 residues. Trimming took 2 bases from V and 6 from J, leaving 23 bases between them. The germline V gene has CDR1 ENHRY and CDR2 SYGVKD. The CDR3 bases are TGTGCCATCAGTGAGCCGTCGCGTGCCGGGACACTAACAAACATTCAGTACTTC. Translating it yields CAISEPSRAGTLTNIQYF.

This clonotype was counted ten times or more. The rearrangement joins TRBV5-4 to TRBJ2-3; tentatively, D is TRBD1 (6 bases). The germline CDR1 and CDR2 sequences are SGHNT and YYREEE (reference sequence). V lost 8 bases and J lost 5, with 6 bases in between. This CDR3 is built from 10 residues. The chain's CDR3 is CARGGDTQYF. The CDR3 DNA reads TGTGCCAGAGGGGGAGATACGCAGTATTTT. The variable domain in full, completed from reference TRBV5-4 and TRBJ2-3, reads ETGVTQSPTHLIKTRGQQVTLRCSSQSGHNTVSWYQQALGQGPQFIFQYYREEENGRGNFPPRFSGLQFPNYSSELNVNALELDDSALYLCARGGDTQYFGPGTRLTVL.

There are a few counts of this clonotype. This chain uses TRBV18 with TRBJ2-5; 8 nucleotides line up with TRBD1. V shed 2 bases and J 7 bases; nucleotides not matched to a gene: 15. This CDR3 is built from 17 residues. CDR1 KGHSH and CDR2 LQKENI come from the germline V gene. Here the CDR3 DNA reads TGTGCCAGCTCACCAAATGGTGAGACAGGGGCAATTTGGACCCAGTACTTC. This gives the protein CASSPNGETGAIWTQYF.

This clonotype was detected many times. This chain uses TRBV12-3 or TRBV12-4 with TRBJ1-1; no firm D call. CDR3 length: 13 residues. V was pared by 4 bases and J by 0 bases, with 6 bases between. The CDR3 DNA sequence: TGTGCCAGCAGTTCCCAGGTGAACACTGAAGCTTTCTTT. Its protein product is CASSSQVNTEAFF.

In this sample, this clonotype turned up many times. CDR3 loop: CASSANSGGDQETQYF. CDR3 in DNA: TGTGCCAGCTCAGCTAATAGCGGGGGAGATCAAGAGACCCAGTACTTC. J is TRBJ2-5 and V is TRBV18; the match to TRBD2 covers 9 bases. The CDR3 is made up of 16 amino acids. V lost 5 bases, J lost 2 bases, and 9 bases stayed unmatched. In germline, CDR1 is KGHSH, CDR2 LQKENI.

This clonotype was recorded a few times. The CDR3 DNA follows: TGTGCCACCAGCAGAGTCCAGGGGCTAGCCAAAAACATTCAGTACTTC. As protein: CATSRVQGLAKNIQYF. V usage is TRBV15 and J usage is TRBJ2-4; TRBD1 might be the D (6 bases). The V end was cut by 1 base, the J end by 0 bases, with 10 bases between. Germline CDR1 is LNHNV and CDR2 is YYDKDF (reference sequence). This CDR3 is 16 amino acids long.

The chain uses TRBV18 and TRBJ2-7, with D unresolved. The CDR3 contains 15 residues. Trimming took 3 bases from V and 0 from J, leaving 12 bases between them. The germline gives CDR1 KGHSH, CDR2 LQKENI. This chain's CDR3 is CASSPGDQSSYEQYF. CDR3 nucleotide sequence: TGTGCCAGCTCACCGGGCGATCAGAGCTCCTACGAGCAGTACTTC.

This clonotype was observed many times. V and J are TRBV20-1 and TRBJ2-1; 9 bases fit TRBD1. V gave up 1 base and J gave up 4 bases; unmatched junction bases: 5. The CDR3 sequence is 15 residues long. Germline loops: CDR1 DFQATT, CDR2 SNEGSKA (reference sequence). CDR3 protein: CSARVVGQGYNEQFF. Here the CDR3 DNA reads TGCAGTGCTAGAGTTGTGGGACAGGGATACAATGAGCAGTTCTTC.

This clonotype has a count of ten or more. The rearrangement joins TRBV4-1 to TRBJ2-6, with D possibly matching TRBD2 (5 bases). CDR3 size: 16 residues. The germline V gene has CDR1 MGHRA and CDR2 YSYEKL. Trimming removed 0 bases at V and 4 bases at J, with 10 bases between. The DNA for the CDR3 is TGCGCCAGCAGCCAAGAGACGGGATGGGGGGCCAACGTCCTGACTTTC. Encoded protein: CASSQETGWGANVLTF.

Only a few counts were recorded for this clonotype. J is TRBJ2-4 and V is TRBV7-2, with 7 bases that match TRBD1. J lost 3 bases, V lost 10 bases, and 3 bases had no gene match. Germline V CDR1 and CDR2: SGHTA, FQGNSA. The CDR3 is 12 amino acids. DNA of the CDR3: TGTGCCACCGGGACAGTCAAAAACATTCAGTACTTC. Its protein product is CATGTVKNIQYF.

In this sample, this clonotype turned up a few times. The chain carries TRBV29-1 and TRBJ1-1; no definite D call. Per the germline V gene, CDR1 is SQVTM and CDR2 is ANQGSEA. This CDR3 is 13 amino acids long. V was cut by 4 bases and J by 2 bases, with 11 bases left in between. The CDR3 reads CSVAPQGNTEAFF. CDR3 nucleotide sequence: TGCAGCGTTGCTCCCCAAGGAAACACTGAAGCTTTCTTT.

The chain employs TRBV29-1 and TRBJ1-1; D gene uncertain. There are 10 residues in the CDR3. The V end lost 7 bases, the J end lost 7 bases, and 10 bases lay between the germline ends. The V gene's germline CDR1 is SQVTM and CDR2 ANQGSEA. The CDR3 protein is CSAQSGEAFF. The CDR3 DNA reads TGCAGCGCCCAATCGGGTGAAGCTTTCTTT.

Many counts were recorded for this clonotype. The chain has TRBV7-2 and TRBJ1-6; maybe TRBD1 (5 bases). Looked up from germline, CDR1 is SGHTA and CDR2 is FQGNSA. The germline V and J ends were trimmed by 5 bases and 11 bases, with 19 bases remaining between them. The CDR3 totals 15 residues. The DNA for the CDR3 is TGTGCCAGCAGCCCCCGAACGACAGCCGGCGCACCCCTCCACTTT. The encoded protein is CASSPRTTAGAPLHF.

J is TRBJ1-1 and V is TRBV6-5; no firm D call. The CDR3 length is 12 residues. Trimming pared 4 bases from V and 3 bases from J, leaving 6 bases between. Germline loops: CDR1 MNHEY, CDR2 SVGAGI. This CDR3 is CASSFADTEAFF. The CDR3 DNA sequence: TGTGCCAGCAGTTTTGCGGACACTGAAGCTTTCTTT.

This clonotype was counted a few times. V gene TRBV6-1 combines with J gene TRBJ1-5, with D tentatively TRBD1 (5 bases). The CDR3 runs to 14 residues. Germline CDR1 is MNHNS and CDR2 is SASEGT. The V gene lost 6 bases and the J gene lost 5 bases, with 14 bases spanning the gap. The CDR3 loop reads CASSGAGRDQPQHF. CDR3 DNA sequence: TGTGCCAGCAGCGGGGCAGGGAGGGATCAGCCCCAGCATTTT.

This clonotype was recorded once. The V gene is TRBV7-2, the J gene TRBJ2-5; TRBD2 aligns across 8 bases. The CDR3 spans 15 residues. Germline CDR1 and CDR2: SGHTA and FQGNSA. V trimming: 1 base; J trimming: 4 bases; junction bases outside the gene matches: 5. Here the CDR3 DNA reads TGTGCCAGCAGCTTAGTAGCGGGGCTTTCAGAGACCCAGTACTTC. This codes for CASSLVAGLSETQYF.

This clonotype occurred many times. The rearrangement joins TRBV7-3 to TRBJ1-2, with D possibly TRBD1 on 5 matching bases. The CDR3 runs 15 residues. The germline gives CDR1 SGHTA, CDR2 FQGTGA. Trimming left V 0 bases short and J 2 bases short, with 10 bases between. The CDR3 nucleotides read TGTGCCAGCAGCTTAACCGCAGGGCAGAACTATGGCTACACCTTC. Its protein is CASSLTAGQNYGYTF.

This clonotype was seen repeatedly, ten times or more. V gene TRBV5-4 combines with J gene TRBJ1-1; TRBD1 agrees at 11 bases. This CDR3 is built from 14 residues. V lost 4 bases, J lost 10 bases, and 9 bases stayed unmatched. The V gene's germline CDR1 is SGHNT and CDR2 YYREEE (reference sequence). For the CDR3, the DNA is TGTGCCAGCAGCCCGGGACAGGGGGGGATAGGAGCTTTCTTT. Translating it yields CASSPGQGGIGAFF.